Below, 14 T cell receptor beta chains from the same sample are listed, as sequenced in a study of blood T cell repertoires in COVID-19. Here immunoSEQ multiplex PCR was the method, and the copy in TCRdb shows in-frame clones only, minus some. The sample includes some 200,000 clones, approximately 80% of them seen just once. Sequencing was carried out using peripheral blood. The receptors were gathered from a woman in her fifties or sixties who had recovered from COVID-19.

This clone was seen only once. The V and J genes are TRBV5-1 and TRBJ2-7; weak D call: TRBD2 (5 bases). The CDR3 sequence is 13 residues long. V was cut by 0 bases and J by 5 bases, with 9 bases left in between. CDR1 is SGHRS, CDR2 YFSETQ, per germline. CDR3 bases: TGCGCCAGCAGCTTGGAAGGACTGAACGAGCAGTACTTC. Its protein is CASSLEGLNEQYF.

The CDR3 is CASRPTENTEAFF. The CDR3 DNA sequence: TGTGCCAGCAGGCCAACAGAGAACACTGAAGCTTTCTTT. The V call is TRBV2, the J call TRBJ1-1; unclear D gene. The V end lost 6 bases, the J end lost 1 base, and 9 bases lay between the germline ends. This CDR3 has 13 residues. Germline CDR1 and CDR2: SNHLY and FYNNEI.

This clone was counted between two and nine times. Here the CDR3 reads CASSFGRVRLGYEQYF. The CDR3 coding sequence is TGTGCCAGCAGTTTCGGCAGGGTCCGTCTGGGCTACGAGCAGTACTTC. This chain uses TRBV27 with TRBJ2-7; D might be TRBD1 (5 bases). There are 16 residues in the CDR3. V lost 3 bases, J lost 3 bases, and 18 bases lay in between. Germline V lookup: CDR1 MNHEY, CDR2 SMNVEV (reference sequence).

This clone was counted a single time. The chain links TRBV6-5 to TRBJ2-5; D not resolved. V dropped 4 bases and J dropped 5 bases, with 8 bases sitting between them. The length of the CDR3 is 12 residues. Germline V gene data show CDR1 as MNHEY and CDR2 as SVGAGI. The DNA for the CDR3 is TGTGCCAGCAGTTCCCCCGGGGAGACCCAGTACTTC. Its protein product is CASSSPGETQYF.

Only one count was recorded for this clone. V usage is TRBV14 and J usage is TRBJ2-1; D is ambiguous. The CDR3 covers 17 residues. Germline assignment: CDR1 SGHDN and CDR2 FVKESK. V shed 0 bases and J shed 0 bases, with 12 bases lying between them. The CDR3 here is CASSQEAFPSSYNEQFF. CDR3 coding DNA: TGTGCCAGCAGCCAAGAAGCGTTCCCTAGCTCCTACAATGAGCAGTTCTTC.

This chain links TRBV10-3 with TRBJ1-2; 10 bases align to TRBD1. The J segment lost 0 bases and the V segment lost 2 bases, leaving 3 bases of the junction unmatched. The CDR3 has 16 amino acids. Germline-derived CDR1 and CDR2 are ENHRY and SYGVKD. The CDR3 loop reads CAISEGGQGANYGYTF. CDR3 nucleotides: TGTGCCATCAGTGAGGGAGGACAGGGGGCTAACTATGGCTACACCTTC.

J is TRBJ2-1 and V is TRBV7-9, with 8 bases matching TRBD2. CDR3 length: 14 residues. Trimming at V came to 7 bases and at J to 2 bases, leaving 4 bases not matched to a gene. Germline V gene sequence: CDR1 SEHNR, CDR2 FQNEAQ (reference sequence). CDR3 DNA: TGTGCCAGCATGGTCGGGGGGGCCTACAATGAGCAGTTCTTC. This translates into CASMVGGAYNEQFF. The full variable domain, in which reference TRBV7-9 and TRBJ2-1 provide the parts outside the CDR3, is DTGVSQNPRHKITKRGQNVTFRCDPISEHNRLYWYRQTLGQGPEFLTYFQNEAQLEKSRLLSDRFSAERPKGSFSTLEIQRTEQGDSAMYLCASMVGGAYNEQFFGPGTRLTVL.

The chain has TRBV4-1 and TRBJ1-6; D might be TRBD1 (5 bases). The length of the CDR3 is 17 residues. Deletions cut 3 bases from V and 0 bases from J, with 12 bases between. From germline, CDR1 is MGHRA and CDR2 YSYEKL. CDR3: CASSQKGDSSYNSPLHF. The DNA of the CDR3 is TGCGCCAGCAGCCAGAAAGGGGATAGCTCCTATAATTCACCCCTCCACTTT.

The chain joins TRBV6-5 to TRBJ1-1; unclear D gene. Trimming removed 6 bases from V and 0 bases from J, with 14 bases in between. CDR1 MNHEY and CDR2 SVGAGI come from the germline V gene. This CDR3 comprises 15 residues. CDR3 DNA: TGTGCCAGCAGCCTAAACCCTGTTCTGAACACTGAAGCTTTCTTT. Protein: CASSLNPVLNTEAFF.

A single count supports this clone. J is TRBJ2-3 and V is TRBV2; 8 bases match TRBD1. The germline gives CDR1 SNHLY, CDR2 FYNNEI. V lost 4 bases to trimming and J lost 5 bases; unmatched junction nucleotides: 5. The CDR3 is made up of 14 amino acids. CDR3 residues: CASSGQGWRDTQYF. Here the CDR3 DNA reads TGTGCCAGCAGTGGACAGGGGTGGAGAGATACGCAGTATTTT.

Here the CDR3 reads CASSPLMRARDEKLFF. In DNA form, the CDR3 reads TGTGCCAGCAGCCCTCTCATGCGGGCAAGGGATGAAAAACTGTTTTTT. This chain connects TRBV28 to TRBJ1-4; no clear D gene. Trimming shortened V by 6 bases and J by 6 bases, and 20 bases separated the two germline ends. The germline V gene has CDR1 MDHEN and CDR2 SYDVKM. The CDR3 has 16 residues.

CDR3 nucleotides: TGTGCCATCAGTGGACAGGGGTCCAATCAGCCCCAGCATTTT. Protein sequence: CAISGQGSNQPQHF. The rearrangement links TRBV10-3 to TRBJ1-5, with 8 bases matching TRBD1. The trim removed 4 bases at V and 3 bases at J, leaving 2 bases unmatched. The CDR3 runs 14 residues. The germline V gene encodes CDR1 ENHRY and CDR2 SYGVKD.

This clone is a singleton in its sample. The chain couples TRBV19 to TRBJ1-4, with no clear D. This CDR3 spans 12 amino acids. Looked up from germline, CDR1 is LNHDA and CDR2 is SQIVND (reference sequence). Trimming shortened V by 5 bases and J by 14 bases, and 15 bases separated the two germline ends. The CDR3 protein is CASSVRKEKLFF. DNA for the CDR3: TGTGCCAGTAGTGTAAGAAAGGAGAAGCTGTTTTTT. Supplemented by reference TRBV19 and TRBJ1-4, the full variable domain reads DGGITQSPKYLFRKEGQNVTLSCEQNLNHDAMYWYRQDPGQGLRLIYYSQIVNDFQKGDIAEGYSVSREKKESFPLTVTSAQKNPTAFYLCASSVRKEKLFFGSGTQLSVL.

This chain connects TRBV6-4 to TRBJ2-1; 13 bases map to TRBD2. Trimming cost V 5 bases and J 6 bases; bases outside gene matches: 4. The germline V gene encodes CDR1 MRHNA and CDR2 SNTAGT. The CDR3 consists of 15 residues. The CDR3 DNA reads TGTGCCAGCAGTCAGACTAGCGGGGGGCCCAATGAGCAGTTCTTC. Protein: CASSQTSGGPNEQFF.